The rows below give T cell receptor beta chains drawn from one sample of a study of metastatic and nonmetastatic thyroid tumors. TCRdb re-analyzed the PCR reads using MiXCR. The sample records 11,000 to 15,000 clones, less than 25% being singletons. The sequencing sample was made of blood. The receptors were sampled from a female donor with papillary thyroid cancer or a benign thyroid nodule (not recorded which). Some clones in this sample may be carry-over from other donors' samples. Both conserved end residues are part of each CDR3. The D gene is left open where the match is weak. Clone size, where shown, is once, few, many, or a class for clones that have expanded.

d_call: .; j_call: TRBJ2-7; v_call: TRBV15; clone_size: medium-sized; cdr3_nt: TGTGCCACCAGCAGAGTTAGGGATGACTACGAGCAGTACTTC; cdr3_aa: CATSRVRDDYEQYF
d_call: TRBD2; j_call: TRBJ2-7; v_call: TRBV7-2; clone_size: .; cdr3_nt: TGTGCCAGCAGCTTCCGGGAGGGCTCCTACGAGCAGTACTTC; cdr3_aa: CASSFREGSYEQYF
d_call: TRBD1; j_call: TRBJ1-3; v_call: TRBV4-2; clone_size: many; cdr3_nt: TGTGCTAGCAGCCAAGAAAGACAGGGATCTGGAAACACCATATATTTT; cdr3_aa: CASSQERQGSGNTIYF
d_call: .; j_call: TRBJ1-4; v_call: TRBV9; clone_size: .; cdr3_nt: TGTGCCAGCAGCCCAAGTGGAGGGGGGTTAAGGGAAAAACTGTTTTTT; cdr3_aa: CASSPSGGGLREKLFF
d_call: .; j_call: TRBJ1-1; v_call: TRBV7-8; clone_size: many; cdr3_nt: TGTGCCAGCAGCCTGCTCGGGCCGATGAACACTGAAGCTTTCTTT; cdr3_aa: CASSLLGPMNTEAFF
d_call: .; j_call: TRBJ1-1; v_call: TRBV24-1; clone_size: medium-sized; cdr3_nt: TGTGCCACCAGTGACCGCCTGGGGACTGAAGCTTTCTTT; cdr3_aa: CATSDRLGTEAFF
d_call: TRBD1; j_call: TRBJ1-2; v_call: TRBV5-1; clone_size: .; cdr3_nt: TGCGCCAGCAGCTTGGGGCCGGGACAGGGAATTAGGTATGGTTACACCTTC; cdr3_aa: CASSLGPGQGIRYGYTF
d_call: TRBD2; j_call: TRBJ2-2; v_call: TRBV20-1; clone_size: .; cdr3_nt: TGCAGTGCTTTAGCGGGTGCGATCACCGGGGAGCTGTTTTTT; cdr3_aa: CSALAGAITGELFF
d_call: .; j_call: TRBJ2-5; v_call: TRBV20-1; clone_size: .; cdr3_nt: TGCAGTGCTAGAGATCCGCCCGAGGGGGGGACCCAGTACTTC; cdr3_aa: CSARDPPEGGTQYF
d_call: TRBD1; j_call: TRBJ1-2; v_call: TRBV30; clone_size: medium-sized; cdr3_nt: TGTGCCACAGGGGGCGAATTCCTGAACTATGGCTACACCTTC; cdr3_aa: CATGGEFLNYGYTF
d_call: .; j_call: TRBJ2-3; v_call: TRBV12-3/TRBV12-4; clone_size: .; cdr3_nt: TGTGCCAGCAGTTTAGGTTTTAGCGTGGTGTCCACAGATACGCAGTATTTT; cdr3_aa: CASSLGFSVVSTDTQYF
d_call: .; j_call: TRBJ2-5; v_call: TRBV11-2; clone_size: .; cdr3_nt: TGTGCCAGCAGCTCCCCTCAACTGTACCAAGAGACCCAGTACTTC; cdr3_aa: CASSSPQLYQETQYF
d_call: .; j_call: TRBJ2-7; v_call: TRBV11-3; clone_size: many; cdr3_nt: TGTGCCAGCAGCTTCCCCTACGAGCAGTACTTC; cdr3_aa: CASSFPYEQYF
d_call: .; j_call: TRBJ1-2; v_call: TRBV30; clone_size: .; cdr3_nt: TGTGCCTGGAGTCTTTCGGAGGTCTATGGCTACACCTTC; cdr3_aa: CAWSLSEVYGYTF
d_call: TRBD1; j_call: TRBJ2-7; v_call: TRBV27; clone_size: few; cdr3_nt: TGTGCCAGCAGTTTTGAGTTTGACAGGGTAGCCTACGAGCAGTACTTC; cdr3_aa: CASSFEFDRVAYEQYF
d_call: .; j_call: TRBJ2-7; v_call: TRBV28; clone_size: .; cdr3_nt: TGTGCCAGCAGTTTGGAGGACCCGGTTCAGGCCTACGAGCAGTACTTC; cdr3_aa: CASSLEDPVQAYEQYF
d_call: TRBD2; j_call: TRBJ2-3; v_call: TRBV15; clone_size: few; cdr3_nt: TGTGCCACCAGCAGAGATACGCTAGCGGGGGCGGGCACAGATACGCAGTATTTT; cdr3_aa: CATSRDTLAGAGTDTQYF
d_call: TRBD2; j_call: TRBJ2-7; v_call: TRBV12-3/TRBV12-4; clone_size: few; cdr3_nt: TGTGCCAGCAGTCCGCTAGCGGGAGGTCCCTACGAGCAGTACTTC; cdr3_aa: CASSPLAGGPYEQYF
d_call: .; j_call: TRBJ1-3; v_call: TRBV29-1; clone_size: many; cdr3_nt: TGCAGCGTTGGGGACTCTGGAAACACCATATATTTT; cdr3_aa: CSVGDSGNTIYF
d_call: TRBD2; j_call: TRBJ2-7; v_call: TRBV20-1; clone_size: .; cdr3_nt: TGCAGTGCTAAAGCGGGAGGGCTATCCTACGAGCAGTACTTC; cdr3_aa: CSAKAGGLSYEQYF
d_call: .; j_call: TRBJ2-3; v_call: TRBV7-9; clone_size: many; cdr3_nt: TGTGCCAGCAGCTTATTTCCCGGGACCCCCACAGATACGCAGTATTTT; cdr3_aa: CASSLFPGTPTDTQYF
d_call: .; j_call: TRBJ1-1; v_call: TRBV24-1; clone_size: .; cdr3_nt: TGTGCCACCAGCGCCTCGGGGGGGCGAGGGACTGAAGCTTTCTTT; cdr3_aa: CATSASGGRGTEAFF
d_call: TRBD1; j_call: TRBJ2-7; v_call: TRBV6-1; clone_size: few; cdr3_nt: TGTGCCAGCAGCCGGGACAGGGGCCACGAGCAGTACTTC; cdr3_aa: CASSRDRGHEQYF
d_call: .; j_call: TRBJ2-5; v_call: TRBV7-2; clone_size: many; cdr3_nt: TGTGCCAGCAGCCTTCTCCCGAGAAGAGAGGGGGAGACCCAGTACTTC; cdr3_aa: CASSLLPRREGETQYF
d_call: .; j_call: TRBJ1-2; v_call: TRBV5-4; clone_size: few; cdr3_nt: TGTGCCAGCAGCTTGGACAGTTATGGCTACACCTTC; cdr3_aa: CASSLDSYGYTF